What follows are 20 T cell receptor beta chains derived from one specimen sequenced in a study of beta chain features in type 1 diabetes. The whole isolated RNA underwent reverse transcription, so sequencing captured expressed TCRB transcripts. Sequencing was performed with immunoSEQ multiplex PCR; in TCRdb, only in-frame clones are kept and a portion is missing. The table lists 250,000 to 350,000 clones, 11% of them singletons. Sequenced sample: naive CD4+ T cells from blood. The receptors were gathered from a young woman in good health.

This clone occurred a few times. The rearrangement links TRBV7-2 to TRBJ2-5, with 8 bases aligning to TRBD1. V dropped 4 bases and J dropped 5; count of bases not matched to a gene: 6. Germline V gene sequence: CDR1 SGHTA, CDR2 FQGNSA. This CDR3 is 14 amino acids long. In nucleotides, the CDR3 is TGTGCCAGCAGCTCCAGGGGGCGCGTGGAGACCCAGTACTTC. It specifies CASSSRGRVETQYF.

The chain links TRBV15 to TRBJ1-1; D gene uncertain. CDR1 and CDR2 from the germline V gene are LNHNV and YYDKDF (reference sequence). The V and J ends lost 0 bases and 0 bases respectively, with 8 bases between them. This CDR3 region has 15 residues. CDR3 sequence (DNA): TGTGCCACCAGCAGAGAGCCGGGGTTGAACACTGAAGCTTTCTTT. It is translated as CATSREPGLNTEAFF.

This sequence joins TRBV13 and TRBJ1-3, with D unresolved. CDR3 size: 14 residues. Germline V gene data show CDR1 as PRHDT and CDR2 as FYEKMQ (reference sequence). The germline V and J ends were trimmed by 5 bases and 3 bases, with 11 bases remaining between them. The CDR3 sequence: CASSRDLSGNTIYF. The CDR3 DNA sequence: TGTGCCAGCAGCCGGGATCTTAGTGGAAACACCATATATTTT.

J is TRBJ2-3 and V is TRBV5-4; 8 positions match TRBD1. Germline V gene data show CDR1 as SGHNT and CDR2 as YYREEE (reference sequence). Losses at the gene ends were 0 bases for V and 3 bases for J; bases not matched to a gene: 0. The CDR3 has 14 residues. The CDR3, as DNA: TGTGCCAGCAGCTTGGACAGGGGGACAGATACGCAGTATTTT. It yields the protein CASSLDRGTDTQYF.

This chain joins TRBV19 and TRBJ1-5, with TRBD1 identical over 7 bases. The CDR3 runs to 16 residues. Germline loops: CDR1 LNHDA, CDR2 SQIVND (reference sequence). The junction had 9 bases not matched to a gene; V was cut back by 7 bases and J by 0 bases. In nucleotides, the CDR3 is TGTGCCAGTACAAGGGGGCAGGTACCTAGCAATCAGCCCCAGCATTTT. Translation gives CASTRGQVPSNQPQHF.

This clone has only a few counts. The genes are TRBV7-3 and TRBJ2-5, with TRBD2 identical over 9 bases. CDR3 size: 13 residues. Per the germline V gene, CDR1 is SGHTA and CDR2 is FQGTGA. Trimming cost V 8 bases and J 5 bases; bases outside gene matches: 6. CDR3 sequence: CASAAGGRETQYF. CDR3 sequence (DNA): TGTGCCAGCGCCGCGGGAGGGCGTGAGACCCAGTACTTC.

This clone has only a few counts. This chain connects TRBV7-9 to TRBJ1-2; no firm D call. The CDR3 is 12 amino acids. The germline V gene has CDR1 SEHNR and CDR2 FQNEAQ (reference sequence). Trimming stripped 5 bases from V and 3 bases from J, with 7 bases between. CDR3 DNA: TGTGCCAGCAGCCCCTTAGACTATGGCTACACCTTC. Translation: CASSPLDYGYTF.

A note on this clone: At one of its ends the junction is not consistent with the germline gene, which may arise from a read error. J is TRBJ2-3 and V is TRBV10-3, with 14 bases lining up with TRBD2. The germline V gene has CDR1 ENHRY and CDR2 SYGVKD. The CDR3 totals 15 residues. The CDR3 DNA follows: TGTGCCACCAGTCGACTAGCGGGAGGGCCTGATACGCAGTATTTT. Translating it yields CATSRLAGGPDTQYF.

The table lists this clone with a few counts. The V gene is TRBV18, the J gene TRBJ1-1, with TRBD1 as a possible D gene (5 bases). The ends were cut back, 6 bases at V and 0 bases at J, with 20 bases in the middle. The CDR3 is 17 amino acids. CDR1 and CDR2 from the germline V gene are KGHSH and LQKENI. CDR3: CASSQSPGQTVNTEAFF. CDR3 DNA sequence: TGTGCCAGCTCTCAAAGTCCCGGACAAACCGTGAACACTGAAGCTTTCTTT.

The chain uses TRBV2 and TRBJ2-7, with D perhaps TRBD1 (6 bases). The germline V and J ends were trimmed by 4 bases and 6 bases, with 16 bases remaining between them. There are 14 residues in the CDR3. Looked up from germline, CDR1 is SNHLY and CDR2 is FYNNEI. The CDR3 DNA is TGTGCCAGCAGTGTGGTGGCAGGGGTTTCCGAGCAGTACTTC. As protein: CASSVVAGVSEQYF.

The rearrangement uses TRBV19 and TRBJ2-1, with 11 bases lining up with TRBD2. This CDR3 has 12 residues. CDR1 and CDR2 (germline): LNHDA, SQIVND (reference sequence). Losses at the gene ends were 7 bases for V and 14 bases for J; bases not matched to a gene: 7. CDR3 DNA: TGTGCCAGTATGAGCCCGGGACTAGCGGAGTTCTTC. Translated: CASMSPGLAEFF.

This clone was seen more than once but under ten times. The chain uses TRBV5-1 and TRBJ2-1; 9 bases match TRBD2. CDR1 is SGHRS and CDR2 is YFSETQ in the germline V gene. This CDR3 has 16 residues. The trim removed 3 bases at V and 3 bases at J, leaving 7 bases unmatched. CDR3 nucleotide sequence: TGCGCCAGCAGCTCGGGACTAGCAGCTATCTACAATGAGCAGTTCTTC. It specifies CASSSGLAAIYNEQFF. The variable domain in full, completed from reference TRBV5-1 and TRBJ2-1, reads KAGVTQTPRYLIKTRGQQVTLSCSPISGHRSVSWYQQTPGQGLQFLFEYFSETQRNKGNFPGRFSGRQFSNSRSEMNVSTLELGDSALYLCASSSGLAAIYNEQFFGPGTRLTVL.

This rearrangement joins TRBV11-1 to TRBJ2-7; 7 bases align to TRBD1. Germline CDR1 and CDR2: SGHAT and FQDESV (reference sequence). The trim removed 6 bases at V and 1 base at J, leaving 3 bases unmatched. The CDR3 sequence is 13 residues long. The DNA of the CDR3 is TGTGCCAGCAGTAGGGACAGTTCCTACGAGCAGTACTTC. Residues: CASSRDSSYEQYF.

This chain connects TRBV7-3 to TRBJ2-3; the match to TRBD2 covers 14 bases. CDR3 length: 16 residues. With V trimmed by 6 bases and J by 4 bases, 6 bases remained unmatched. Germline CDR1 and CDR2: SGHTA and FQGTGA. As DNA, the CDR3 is TGTGCCAGCAGTCCCCGACTAGCGGGAGGGCCAGATACGCAGTATTTT. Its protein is CASSPRLAGGPDTQYF.

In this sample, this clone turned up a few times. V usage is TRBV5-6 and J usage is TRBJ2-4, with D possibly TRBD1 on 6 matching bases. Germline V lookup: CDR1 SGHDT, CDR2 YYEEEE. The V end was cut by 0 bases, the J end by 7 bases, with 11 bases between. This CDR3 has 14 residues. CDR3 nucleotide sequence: TGTGCCAGCAGCTTGGCACAGAGGGGGAACATTCAGTACTTC. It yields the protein CASSLAQRGNIQYF.

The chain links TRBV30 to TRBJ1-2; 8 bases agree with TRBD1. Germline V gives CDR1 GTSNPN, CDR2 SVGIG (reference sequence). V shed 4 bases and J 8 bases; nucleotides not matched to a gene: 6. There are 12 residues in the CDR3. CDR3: CAWMAGGGGYTF. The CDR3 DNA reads TGTGCCTGGATGGCAGGGGGCGGGGGCTACACCTTC.

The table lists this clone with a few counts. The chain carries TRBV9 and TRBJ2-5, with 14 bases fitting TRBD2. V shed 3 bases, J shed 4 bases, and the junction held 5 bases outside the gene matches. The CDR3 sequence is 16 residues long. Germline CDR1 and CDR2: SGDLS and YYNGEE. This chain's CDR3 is CASSAGTSGSSETQYF. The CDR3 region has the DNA TGTGCCAGCAGCGCCGGGACTAGCGGGAGCTCAGAGACCCAGTACTTC. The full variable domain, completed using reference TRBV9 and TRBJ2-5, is DSGVTQTPKHLITATGQRVTLRCSPRSGDLSVYWYQQSLDQGLQFLIQYYNGEERAKGNILERFSAQQFPDLHSELNLSSLELGDSALYFCASSAGTSGSSETQYFGPGTRLLVL.

CDR3 sequence reads: CASSQGGQGDQPQHF. CDR3 in DNA: TGTGCCAGCAGCCAAGGGGGACAGGGGGATCAGCCCCAGCATTTT. This sequence joins TRBV4-2 and TRBJ1-5; 11 bases agree with TRBD1. The CDR3 runs 15 residues. Looked up from germline, CDR1 is LGHNA and CDR2 is YNFKEQ. V gave up 1 base and J gave up 5 bases; unmatched junction bases: 1.

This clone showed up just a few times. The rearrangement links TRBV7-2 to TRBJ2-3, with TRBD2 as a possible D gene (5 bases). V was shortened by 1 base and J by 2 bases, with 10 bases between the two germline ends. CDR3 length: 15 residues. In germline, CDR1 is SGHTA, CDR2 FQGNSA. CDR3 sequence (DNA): TGTGCCAGCAGCTTAGGGAGCGGCGTCACAGATACGCAGTATTTT. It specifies CASSLGSGVTDTQYF.

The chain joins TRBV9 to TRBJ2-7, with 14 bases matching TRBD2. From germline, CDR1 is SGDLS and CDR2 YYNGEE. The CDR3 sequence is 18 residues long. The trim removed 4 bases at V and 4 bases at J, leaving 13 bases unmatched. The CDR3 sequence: CASSQGLAGERVGYEQYF. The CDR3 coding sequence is TGTGCCAGCAGCCAGGGACTAGCGGGAGAAAGAGTGGGTTACGAGCAGTACTTC.